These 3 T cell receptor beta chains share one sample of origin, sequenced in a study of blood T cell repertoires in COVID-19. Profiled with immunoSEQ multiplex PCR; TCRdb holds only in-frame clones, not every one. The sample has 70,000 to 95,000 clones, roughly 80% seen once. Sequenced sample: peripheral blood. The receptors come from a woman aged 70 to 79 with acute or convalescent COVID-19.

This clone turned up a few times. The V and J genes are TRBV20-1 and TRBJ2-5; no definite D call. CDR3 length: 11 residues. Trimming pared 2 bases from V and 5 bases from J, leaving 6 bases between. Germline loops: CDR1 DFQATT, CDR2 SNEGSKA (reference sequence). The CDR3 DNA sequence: TGCAGTGCTAGAAATATGGAGACCCAGTACTTC. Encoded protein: CSARNMETQYF.

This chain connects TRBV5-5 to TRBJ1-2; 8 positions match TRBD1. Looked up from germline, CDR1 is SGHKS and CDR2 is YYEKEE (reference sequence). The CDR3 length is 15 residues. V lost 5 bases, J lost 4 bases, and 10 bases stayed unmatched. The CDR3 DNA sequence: TGTGCCAGCAGGTCTGAGGACAGGGCCCTCTATGGCTACACCTTC. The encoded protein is CASRSEDRALYGYTF. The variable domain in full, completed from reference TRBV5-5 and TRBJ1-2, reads DAGVTQSPTHLIKTRGQQVTLRCSPISGHKSVSWYQQVLGQGPQFIFQYYEKEERGRGNFPDRFSARQFPNYSSELNVNALLLGDSALYLCASRSEDRALYGYTFGSGTRLTVV.

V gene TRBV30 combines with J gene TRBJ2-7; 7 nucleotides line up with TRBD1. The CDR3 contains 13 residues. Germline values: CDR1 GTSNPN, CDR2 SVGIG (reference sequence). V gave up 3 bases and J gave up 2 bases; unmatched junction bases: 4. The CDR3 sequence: CAWRRDSPYEQYF. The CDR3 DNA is TGTGCCTGGAGGAGGGACAGCCCCTACGAGCAGTACTTC.